This T cell receptor (beta chain) was recovered during a study of blood T cell repertoires in COVID-19. Study information: COVID-19 samples from acute and convalescent phases originated in the United States, Italy and Spain. The cDNA or gDNA used as material had been derived from T cells, B-cell-depleted T cells, or PBMCs.

The CDR3 is 16 amino acids. The germline V gene encodes CDR1 WSHSY and CDR2 SAAADI. Germline trimming cut 3 bases from V and 1 base from J; bases unmatched to any gene: 3. TCRdb keeps only in-frame clones here, not all; method: immunoSEQ multiplex PCR. The sample gives about 200,000 clones, about 83% of which show up once; approximately 8% is in the top ten. The TCR sequence derives from a woman aged 45-65 years with active or convalescent COVID-19. Specimen: peripheral blood. This sequence joins TRBV10-2 and TRBJ2-2; 9 bases fit TRBD1. CDR3 nucleotide sequence: TGCGCCAGCAGTGACCCGGGACAGGGGAACACCGGGGAGCTGTTTTTT. Translated, it gives CASSDPGQGNTGELFF.